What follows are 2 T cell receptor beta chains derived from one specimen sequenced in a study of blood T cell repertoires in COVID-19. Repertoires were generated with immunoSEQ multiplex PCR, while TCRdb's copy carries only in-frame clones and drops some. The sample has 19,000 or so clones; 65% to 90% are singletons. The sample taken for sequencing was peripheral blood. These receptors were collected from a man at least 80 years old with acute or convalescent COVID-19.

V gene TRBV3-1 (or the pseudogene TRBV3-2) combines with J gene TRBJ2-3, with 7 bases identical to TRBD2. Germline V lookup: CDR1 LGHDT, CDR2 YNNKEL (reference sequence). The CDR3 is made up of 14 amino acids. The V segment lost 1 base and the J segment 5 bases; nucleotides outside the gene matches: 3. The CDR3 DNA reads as TGTGCCAGCAGCCAAGGGGACTATTTAGATACGCAGTATTTT. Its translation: CASSQGDYLDTQYF.

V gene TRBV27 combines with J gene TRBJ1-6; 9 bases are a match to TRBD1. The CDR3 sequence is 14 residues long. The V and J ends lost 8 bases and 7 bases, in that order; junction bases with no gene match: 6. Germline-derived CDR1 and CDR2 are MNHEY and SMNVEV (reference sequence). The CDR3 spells CASRPGQGNSPLHF. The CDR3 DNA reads TGTGCCAGCCGACCGGGACAGGGAAATTCACCCCTCCACTTT.